A single sample gave rise to the 17 T cell receptor beta chains below, sequenced in a study of OX40 agonist ivuxolimab in advanced cancers. This table comes from immunoSEQ multiplex PCR, and its TCRdb copy is limited to in-frame clones, with some not included. This table has just under 20,000 clones, approximately 84% appearing once. This material consisted of CD4+ or CD8+ T cells sorted from blood, taken in a trial of the OX40 agonist ivuxolimab. The source of these receptors is an adult with an advanced solid tumor such as melanoma, head and neck, liver or kidney cancer.

For this clone: The junction departs from the called germline gene at one end, perhaps through a read error. This chain connects TRBV7-7 to TRBJ2-2, with D perhaps being TRBD1 or TRBD2 (5 bases each). The CDR3 consists of 15 residues. Germline-derived CDR1 and CDR2 are SSHAT and FNYEAQ (reference sequence). The CDR3 coding sequence is TGTGCTAGCAGCCCGGGACGGACGAACACCGGGGAGCTGTTTTTT. Encoded protein: CASSPGRTNTGELFF.

The chain links TRBV6-5 to TRBJ1-5, with unresolved D. The V gene lost 0 bases and the J gene lost 0 bases, with 6 bases spanning the gap. Germline CDR1 MNHEY, CDR2 SVGAGI. This CDR3 is built from 15 residues. DNA of the CDR3: TGTGCCAGCAGTTACTCCTCTTATAGCAATCAGCCCCAGCATTTT. Its protein is CASSYSSYSNQPQHF.

V gene TRBV11-2 combines with J gene TRBJ2-5; possibly TRBD1 or TRBD2 for D (6 bases each). Germline V gene data show CDR1 as SGHAT and CDR2 as FQNNGV. Between the trimmed V and J ends, which lost 1 base and 5 bases, there was a span of 8 bases. CDR3 size: 13 residues. This CDR3 is CASSLVGGETQYF. Here the CDR3 DNA reads TGTGCCAGCAGCTTAGTAGGGGGGGAGACCCAGTACTTC. The entire variable domain, with the rest obtained from reference TRBV11-2 and TRBJ2-5, is as follows: EAGVAQSPRYKIIEKRQSVAFWCNPISGHATLYWYQQILGQGPKLLIQFQNNGVVDDSQLPKDRFSAERLKGVDSTLKIQPAKLEDSAVYLCASSLVGGETQYFGPGTRLLVL.

The chain combines TRBV5-6 with TRBJ1-2; D remains ambiguous. V was clipped by 1 base and J by 4 bases, with 17 bases between them. CDR1 and CDR2 from the germline V gene are SGHDT and YYEEEE. CDR3 size: 16 residues. The CDR3 here is CASSLLGTSSGYGYTF. In DNA, the CDR3 is TGTGCCAGCAGCTTGTTGGGCACTTCAAGCGGCTATGGCTACACCTTC. The variable domain in full, with the rest retrieved from reference TRBV5-6 and TRBJ1-2, is DAGVTQSPTHLIKTRGQQVTLRCSPKSGHDTVSWYQQALGQGPQFIFQYYEEEERQRGNFPDRFSGHQFPNYSSELNVNALLLGDSALYLCASSLLGTSSGYGYTFGSGTRLTVV.

The rearrangement uses TRBV14 and TRBJ2-7; D unresolved. The CDR3 contains 15 residues. Trimming took off 1 base at V and 3 bases at J, with 13 bases between the two ends. Germline V gives CDR1 SGHDN, CDR2 FVKESK. The CDR3 loop reads CASSQGGITLYEQYF. CDR3 coding DNA: TGTGCCAGCAGCCAAGGTGGGATAACCCTCTACGAGCAGTACTTC.

J is TRBJ1-5 and V is TRBV19; D is perhaps TRBD1 (6 bases). This CDR3 has 14 residues. The germline V gene has CDR1 LNHDA and CDR2 SQIVND (reference sequence). V was shortened by 4 bases and J by 4 bases, with 11 bases between the two germline ends. CDR3 in amino acids: CASSTGEVNQPQHF. The CDR3 coding sequence is TGTGCCAGTAGTACAGGGGAAGTTAATCAGCCCCAGCATTTT.

CDR3 protein: CASSRNTYTEAFF. CDR3 DNA: TGCGCCAGCAGTCGAAATACGTACACTGAAGCTTTCTTT. This chain uses TRBV10-1 with TRBJ1-1; no clear D gene. There are 13 residues in the CDR3. The V end was cut by 5 bases, the J end by 3 bases, with 10 bases between. Per germline, CDR1 WNHNN and CDR2 SYGVQD (reference sequence).

This rearrangement joins TRBV2 to TRBJ2-2, with a weak D call TRBD1 (6 bases). The CDR3 extends over 14 amino acids. Germline CDR1 and CDR2: SNHLY and FYNNEI. V was trimmed by 6 bases and J by 5 bases, leaving 13 bases between them. In nucleotides, the CDR3 is TGTGCCAGCAGCTGGACAGAATTGACCGGGGAGCTGTTTTTT. It codes for CASSWTELTGELFF. The full variable domain, completed using reference TRBV2 and TRBJ2-2, is EPEVTQTPSHQVTQMGQEVILRCVPISNHLYFYWYRQILGQKVEFLVSFYNNEISEKSEIFDDQFSVERPDGSNFTLKIRSTKLEDSAMYFCASSWTELTGELFFGEGSRLTVL.

This clone has just a few counts. The chain combines TRBV19 with TRBJ1-4; D gene uncertain. The germline V and J ends were trimmed by 3 bases and 7 bases, with 12 bases remaining between them. The CDR3 spans 14 residues. Germline loops: CDR1 LNHDA, CDR2 SQIVND (reference sequence). The CDR3 DNA is TGTGCCAGTAGTATGGGGTTTAATTCTGAAAAACTGTTTTTT. Translation: CASSMGFNSEKLFF. Variable domain in full (rest from reference TRBV19 and TRBJ1-4): DGGITQSPKYLFRKEGQNVTLSCEQNLNHDAMYWYRQDPGQGLRLIYYSQIVNDFQKGDIAEGYSVSREKKESFPLTVTSAQKNPTAFYLCASSMGFNSEKLFFGSGTQLSVL.

The V and J genes are TRBV9 and TRBJ1-4, with 7 positions matching TRBD1. Germline lookup yields CDR1 SGDLS and CDR2 YYNGEE. V trimming: 3 bases; J trimming: 3 bases; junction bases outside the gene matches: 5. This CDR3 region has 15 residues. CDR3 in amino acids: CASSALGTANEKLFF. For the CDR3, the DNA is TGTGCCAGCAGCGCACTCGGGACAGCTAATGAAAAACTGTTTTTT.

This clone was seen only once. The rearrangement links TRBV9 to TRBJ2-2; 9 positions agree with TRBD1. V dropped 0 bases and J dropped 4; count of bases not matched to a gene: 1. The CDR3 has 15 residues. Per the germline V gene, CDR1 is SGDLS and CDR2 is YYNGEE. The CDR3 loop reads CASSVETGGTGELFF. For the CDR3, the DNA is TGTGCCAGCAGCGTAGAGACAGGGGGCACCGGGGAGCTGTTTTTT.

J is TRBJ2-3 and V is TRBV19; D ambiguous. The CDR3 consists of 15 residues. Per the germline V gene, CDR1 is LNHDA and CDR2 is SQIVND (reference sequence). V lost 1 base to trimming and J lost 1 base, with 9 bases between them. In DNA, the CDR3 is TGTGCCAGTAGTATAGCGGGTCTCCGCACAGATACGCAGTATTTT. Translation gives CASSIAGLRTDTQYF.

The CDR3, as DNA: TGTGCCAGCAGCTTAGAGGGACAGAAAGGAGTGCAGTTCTTC. This sequence encodes CASSLEGQKGVQFF. This chain joins TRBV7-9 and TRBJ2-1, with TRBD1 matching 7 bases. Trimming removed 1 base from V and 12 bases from J; junction bases left unmatched: 9. The germline CDR1 and CDR2 sequences are SEHNR and FQNEAQ (reference sequence). The CDR3 spans 14 residues.

This chain joins TRBV21-1 and TRBJ1-5; the D segment call TRBD1 is taken from the table without a DNA check. TRBV21-1 is recorded as a pseudogene. The CDR3 is 19 amino acids. DNA for the CDR3: TGTGCCAGCAGCAAAGCCGGACAGGGGAAGGCCTATAGCAATCAGCCCCAGCATTTT. Encoded protein: CASSKAGQGKAYSNQPQHF.

This chain connects TRBV5-4 to TRBJ2-3; possibly TRBD1 or TRBD2 for D (7 bases each). Germline CDR1 SGHNT, CDR2 YYREEE (reference sequence). Trimming shortened V by 4 bases and J by 2 bases, and 14 bases separated the two germline ends. The CDR3 spans 15 residues. In DNA form, the CDR3 reads TGTGCCAGCAGCCCCAGGGGGGGGAACACAGATACGCAGTATTTT. Its protein product is CASSPRGGNTDTQYF.

The chain joins TRBV7-3 to TRBJ2-6, with 9 bases identical to TRBD1. The ends lost 5 bases at V and 0 bases at J; junction bases unmatched: 8. Germline CDR1 and CDR2: SGHTA and FQGTGA. The CDR3 consists of 18 residues. This CDR3 is CASSPRTGANSGANVLTF. The CDR3 nucleotides read TGTGCCAGCAGCCCGCGGACAGGGGCCAACTCTGGGGCCAACGTCCTGACTTTC.

The chain is built from TRBV6-1 and TRBJ1-2; TRBD1 agrees at 8 bases. The V gene's germline CDR1 is MNHNS and CDR2 SASEGT. With 3 bases clipped from V and 4 bases from J, the junction kept 4 bases outside the gene matches. CDR3 size: 14 residues. The CDR3 nucleotides are TGTGCCAGCAGTGAGGGCAGGGGGCCCTATGGCTACACCTTC. This sequence encodes CASSEGRGPYGYTF.